Below, 30 T cell receptor beta chains from the same sample are listed, as sequenced in a study of cytomegalovirus exposure and HLA in healthy donors. PCR primers comprised 60 Vbeta and 13 Jbeta primers. Profiled with immunoSEQ multiplex PCR; TCRdb holds only in-frame clones, not every one. The table has about 100,000 clones, around 60% seen once. The sequenced sample was PBMCs. The receptors stem from a human donor in good health.

The CDR3 sequence is CAWSVLYEQYF. The CDR3 coding sequence is TGTGCCTGGAGTGTACTCTACGAGCAGTACTTC. The chain joins TRBV30 to TRBJ2-7; no clear D. Germline values: CDR1 GTSNPN, CDR2 SVGIG (reference sequence). The CDR3 extends over 11 amino acids. The V gene lost 0 bases and the J gene lost 3 bases, with 3 bases spanning the gap.

The CDR3 coding sequence is TGTGCCAGCAGCCTGGGACAGGGTTTTTACGAGCAGTACTTC. It codes for CASSLGQGFYEQYF. V and J are TRBV5-4 and TRBJ2-7, with TRBD1 matching over 9 bases. Germline lookup yields CDR1 SGHNT and CDR2 YYREEE (reference sequence). After removal of 4 bases from V and 4 bases from J, the junction contained 6 bases not matched to a gene. The CDR3 spans 14 residues.

This clone was seen just once. The CDR3 reads CASSATGLAGTDTQYF. The CDR3 DNA sequence: TGTGCCAGCAGCGCCACCGGACTAGCGGGCACAGATACGCAGTATTTT. The rearrangement links TRBV9 to TRBJ2-3; 10 positions agree with TRBD2. After removal of 3 bases from V and 1 base from J, the junction contained 5 bases not matched to a gene. The germline gives CDR1 SGDLS, CDR2 YYNGEE. The CDR3 contains 16 residues.

The V gene is TRBV2, the J gene TRBJ2-7; 7 nucleotides line up with TRBD1. Germline V gives CDR1 SNHLY, CDR2 FYNNEI. CDR3 length equals 16 residues. The trim removed 9 bases at V and 0 bases at J, leaving 14 bases unmatched. CDR3 DNA: TGTGCCAGTAGTTCATATGACAGGGATCACTCCTACGAGCAGTACTTC. Its translation is CASSSYDRDHSYEQYF.

The chain has TRBV30 and TRBJ1-1; D is possibly TRBD1 (5 bases). The CDR3 is 14 amino acids. Trimming stripped 0 bases from V and 4 bases from J, with 12 bases between. CDR1 is GTSNPN and CDR2 is SVGIG in the germline V gene (reference sequence). Here the CDR3 DNA reads TGTGCCTGGAGTGTAGGTCAGGGTTCCACTGAAGCTTTCTTT. It translates to CAWSVGQGSTEAFF.

The chain employs TRBV30 and TRBJ2-5; a possible D gene is TRBD2 (5 bases). V lost 2 bases to trimming and J lost 4 bases, with 14 bases between them. The germline CDR1 and CDR2 sequences are GTSNPN and SVGIG (reference sequence). The CDR3 extends over 14 amino acids. CDR3 nucleotide sequence: TGTGCCTGGAGTTCGGGGAGAGCGCTAGAGACCCAGTACTTC. Amino acid sequence: CAWSSGRALETQYF.

The genes are TRBV27 and TRBJ2-3; 8 bases are shared with TRBD2. The germline V gene encodes CDR1 MNHEY and CDR2 SMNVEV (reference sequence). This CDR3 spans 16 amino acids. After removal of 5 bases from V and 2 bases from J, the junction contained 9 bases not matched to a gene. The CDR3 DNA reads as TGTGCCAGCAGTCCGGTCTGGACTAGCCCCACAGATACGCAGTATTTT. This sequence encodes CASSPVWTSPTDTQYF.

This clone showed up just a few times. CDR3 in amino acids: CASSFLTSGSRNEQFF. CDR3 in DNA: TGTGCCAGCAGTTTCCTCACTAGCGGGAGCCGCAATGAGCAGTTCTTC. V and J are TRBV27 and TRBJ2-1; 11 bases line up with TRBD2. Trimming took 3 bases from V and 6 from J; bases not matched to a gene: 7. Germline V lookup: CDR1 MNHEY, CDR2 SMNVEV (reference sequence). The CDR3 is 16 amino acids.

The chain employs TRBV5-8 and TRBJ1-1; TRBD1 matches at 7 bases. The CDR3 sequence is 12 residues long. With 4 bases clipped from V and 11 bases from J, the junction kept 8 bases outside the gene matches. CDR1 and CDR2 from the germline V gene are SGHTS and YDEGEE. The CDR3 bases are TGTGCCAGCAGCCACAGGGGTTTGGGGGCTTTCTTT. Translating it yields CASSHRGLGAFF. The full variable domain, in which reference TRBV5-8 and TRBJ1-1 provide the parts outside the CDR3, is EAGVTQSPTHLIKTRGQQATLRCSPISGHTSVYWYQQALGLGLQFLLWYDEGEERNRGNFPPRFSGRQFPNYSSELNVNALELEDSALYLCASSHRGLGAFFGQGTRLTVV.

The chain combines TRBV4-2 with TRBJ2-3, with 7 positions matching TRBD2. The V gene's germline CDR1 is LGHNA and CDR2 YNFKEQ. The CDR3 covers 14 residues. Trimming cost V 3 bases and J 2 bases; bases outside gene matches: 2. The CDR3 is CASSHLAATDTQYF. CDR3 coding DNA: TGTGCCAGCAGCCATCTAGCGGCCACAGATACGCAGTATTTT.

This clone was counted between two and nine times. The rearrangement links TRBV19 to TRBJ2-2; unclear D gene. CDR1 is LNHDA and CDR2 is SQIVND in the germline V gene (reference sequence). Between the trimmed V and J ends, which lost 3 bases and 5 bases, there was a span of 4 bases. There are 12 residues in the CDR3. CDR3: CASSIMTGELFF. The CDR3 DNA is TGTGCCAGTAGTATCATGACCGGGGAGCTGTTTTTT. Using reference TRBV19 and TRBJ2-2 for the parts outside the CDR3, the full variable domain is DGGITQSPKYLFRKEGQNVTLSCEQNLNHDAMYWYRQDPGQGLRLIYYSQIVNDFQKGDIAEGYSVSREKKESFPLTVTSAQKNPTAFYLCASSIMTGELFFGEGSRLTVL.

This clone was counted a few times. The chain recombines TRBV6-1 with TRBJ1-2, with 8 bases fitting TRBD1. CDR1 and CDR2 (germline): MNHNS, SASEGT. The CDR3 spans 14 residues. V was clipped by 6 bases and J by 4 bases; unmatched bases: 7. CDR3 DNA sequence: TGTGCCAGCAGCAGGGACAGGTCGGGCTATGGCTACACCTTC. It yields the protein CASSRDRSGYGYTF.

This clone appeared a few times. The chain combines TRBV5-1 with TRBJ2-3; D is unclear. Germline values: CDR1 SGHRS, CDR2 YFSETQ. Trimming removed 0 bases at V and 5 bases at J, with 13 bases between. This CDR3 region has 15 residues. The DNA for the CDR3 is TGCGCCAGCAGCTTGGCCACAGTTGATATAGATACGCAGTATTTT. Protein product: CASSLATVDIDTQYF.

The chain joins TRBV4-1 to TRBJ2-2; maybe TRBD2 (5 bases). CDR3 length: 16 residues. V lost 0 bases and J lost 8, with 16 bases in between. CDR1 is MGHRA and CDR2 is YSYEKL in the germline V gene. CDR3 DNA: TGCGCCAGCAGCCAAGAAGCGGCCCCCACACCGGGGGAGCTGTTTTTT. Translating it yields CASSQEAAPTPGELFF.

V gene TRBV4-1 combines with J gene TRBJ2-7; D may be TRBD2 (5 bases). V was shortened by 2 bases and J by 6 bases, with 17 bases between the two germline ends. This CDR3 contains 15 residues. CDR1 and CDR2 (germline): MGHRA, YSYEKL. The CDR3: CASSQPGTGVREQYF. The CDR3 DNA is TGCGCCAGCAGCCAACCGGGAACCGGTGTCCGCGAGCAGTACTTC.

V gene TRBV19 combines with J gene TRBJ2-7; the match to TRBD1 covers 8 bases. The germline V gene encodes CDR1 LNHDA and CDR2 SQIVND (reference sequence). The CDR3 consists of 13 residues. Trimming cost V 6 bases and J 3 bases; bases outside gene matches: 4. In DNA form, the CDR3 reads TGTGCCAGTAGGAACAGGGGGAACTACGAGCAGTACTTC. This sequence encodes CASRNRGNYEQYF.

The rearrangement uses TRBV19 and TRBJ1-2; D is unclear. The CDR3 covers 13 residues. V was shortened by 11 bases and J by 4 bases, with 17 bases between the two germline ends. Germline V gives CDR1 LNHDA, CDR2 SQIVND (reference sequence). Written as DNA, the CDR3 is TGTGCCGTCAGTAGTAGCCCATTCTATGGCTACACCTTC. As protein: CAVSSSPFYGYTF.

This clone was seen more than once but under ten times. The V gene is TRBV29-1, the J gene TRBJ1-3; a weak D match, TRBD1 (5 bases). Germline CDR1 is SQVTM and CDR2 is ANQGSEA. V lost 6 bases, J lost 14 bases, and 14 bases lay in between. This CDR3 contains 10 residues. CDR3 nucleotides: TGCAGCGTAGGGATCGACAGCTTATATTTT. Encoded protein: CSVGIDSLYF.

The chain joins TRBV7-9 to TRBJ2-1, with TRBD2 matching over 8 bases. V shed 7 bases and J 8 bases; nucleotides not matched to a gene: 10. The CDR3 runs to 14 residues. Per the germline V gene, CDR1 is SEHNR and CDR2 is FQNEAQ (reference sequence). CDR3 protein: CASKKRELLDEQFF. The CDR3 DNA reads as TGTGCCAGCAAAAAGCGGGAGCTTCTTGATGAGCAGTTCTTC.

CDR3 region: CASSRQGLHEQYF. The CDR3 nucleotides are TGTGCCAGCAGCCGACAGGGTCTCCACGAGCAGTACTTC. J is TRBJ2-5 and V is TRBV6-5; 7 bases line up with TRBD1. The J call may be mistaken, given a closer DNA end match to TRBJ2-7. CDR1 and CDR2 (germline): MNHEY, SVGAGI. The CDR3 is 13 residues long.

The chain has TRBV10-2 and TRBJ2-6; D not resolved. The CDR3 extends over 13 amino acids. Trimming stripped 4 bases from V and 3 bases from J, with 4 bases between. Germline CDR1 reads WSHSY; CDR2 reads SAAADI. CDR3: CASSVSGANVLTF. Written as DNA, the CDR3 is TGCGCCAGCAGTGTGAGTGGGGCCAACGTCCTGACTTTC.

The genes are TRBV19 and TRBJ1-1, with D possibly being TRBD1 (5 bases). V lost 0 bases and J 1 base, leaving 9 bases between the germline ends. CDR3 length equals 15 residues. CDR1 is LNHDA, CDR2 SQIVND, per germline (reference sequence). The CDR3 DNA sequence: TGTGCCAGTAGTATAGATGACAGCGAGAACACTGAAGCTTTCTTT. Translation: CASSIDDSENTEAFF. The variable domain in full, with the rest retrieved from reference TRBV19 and TRBJ1-1, is DGGITQSPKYLFRKEGQNVTLSCEQNLNHDAMYWYRQDPGQGLRLIYYSQIVNDFQKGDIAEGYSVSREKKESFPLTVTSAQKNPTAFYLCASSIDDSENTEAFFGQGTRLTVV.

J is TRBJ1-5 and V is TRBV10-2; TRBD1 matches 7 bases. Germline CDR1 is WSHSY and CDR2 is SAAADI. The CDR3 is 15 residues long. Germline trimming cut 4 bases from V and 4 bases from J; bases unmatched to any gene: 7. Written as DNA, the CDR3 is TGCGCCAGCAGTGGGGTAGGACAGGTTAATCAGCCCCAGCATTTT. It codes for CASSGVGQVNQPQHF.

V usage is TRBV7-3 and J usage is TRBJ2-6; D is uncertain. The CDR3 covers 16 residues. Germline V CDR1 and CDR2: SGHTA, FQGTGA. Trimming shortened V by 1 base and J by 0 bases, and 7 bases separated the two germline ends. CDR3 nucleotides: TGTGCCAGCAGCTTAAGTTCGAGCTCTGGGGCCAACGTCCTGACTTTC. Translation: CASSLSSSSGANVLTF.

V and J are TRBV14 and TRBJ2-7; weak D call: TRBD1 (6 bases). Per germline, CDR1 SGHDN and CDR2 FVKESK. The CDR3 is 16 amino acids. Between the trimmed V and J ends, which lost 4 bases and 2 bases, there was a span of 18 bases. The CDR3 DNA sequence: TGTGCCAGCAGCCCCGTTGGGGCAGGGGCGGCCTACGAGCAGTACTTC. It encodes CASSPVGAGAAYEQYF.

The chain links TRBV7-8 to TRBJ2-2; TRBD1 is a possible D gene (5 bases). Trimming shortened V by 1 base and J by 0 bases, and 6 bases separated the two germline ends. Germline values: CDR1 SGHVS, CDR2 FQNEAQ. The CDR3 loop spans 15 amino acids. CDR3: CASSLGTPNTGELFF. DNA for the CDR3: TGTGCCAGCAGCTTAGGGACACCGAACACCGGGGAGCTGTTTTTT. The full variable domain, with the rest looked up from reference TRBV7-8 and TRBJ2-2, is GAGVSQSPRYKVAKRGQDVALRCDPISGHVSLFWYQQALGQGPEFLTYFQNEAQLDKSGLPSDRFFAERPEGSVSTLKIQRTQQEDSAVYLCASSLGTPNTGELFFGEGSRLTVL.

This sequence joins TRBV7-9 and TRBJ2-3, with D perhaps TRBD2 (6 bases). Trimming took off 3 bases at V and 14 bases at J, with 9 bases between the two ends. Germline values: CDR1 SEHNR, CDR2 FQNEAQ (reference sequence). The CDR3 contains 10 residues. For the CDR3, the DNA is TGTGCCAGCAGCTTTCAGGGACTGTATTTT. The encoded protein is CASSFQGLYF.

CDR3 loop: CASSFGGSSYGYTF. The CDR3 DNA reads TGTGCCAGCAGTTTCGGGGGAAGCAGCTATGGCTACACCTTC. The chain joins TRBV28 to TRBJ1-2, with D tentatively TRBD1 (5 bases). Germline CDR1 MDHEN, CDR2 SYDVKM. Trimming removed 3 bases from V and 4 bases from J, with 12 bases in between. The CDR3 contains 14 residues.

This clone is a singleton in its sample. The chain links TRBV5-5 to TRBJ1-2; D is perhaps TRBD1 (6 bases). The CDR3 length is 15 residues. Per the germline V gene, CDR1 is SGHKS and CDR2 is YYEKEE (reference sequence). Between the trimmed V and J ends, which lost 0 bases and 4 bases, there was a span of 13 bases. The CDR3 is CASSLVGGEGYGYTF. CDR3 DNA sequence: TGTGCCAGCAGCTTGGTTGGGGGCGAAGGCTATGGCTACACCTTC.

V usage is TRBV11-3 and J usage is TRBJ1-3; D remains unclear. V was cut by 1 base and J by 0 bases, with 4 bases left in between. This CDR3 is built from 14 residues. Germline CDR1 reads SGHNT; CDR2 reads YENEEA. CDR3 protein: CASSLGSSGNTIYF. The CDR3 nucleotides read TGTGCCAGCAGCTTAGGCAGCTCTGGAAACACCATATATTTT.